Below, 29 T cell receptor beta chains from the same sample are listed, as sequenced in a study of T-cell memory formation after mild COVID-19. TCRdb redid the calling of the 5' RACE reads with MiXCR, one entry per CDR3 protein. The sample has about 250,000 distinct CDR3 sequences; over 15% are singletons. What was sequenced was PBMCs or a T cell subset sorted from them (not recorded which). Receptors were obtained from a man in his late teens or twenties who had mild COVID-19 (a few samples of this study predate the infection). Cell type and time point are not known.

This clonotype has more than one count but fewer than ten. This chain connects TRBV29-1 to TRBJ2-3, with D perhaps matching TRBD2 (5 bases). Germline CDR1 is SQVTM and CDR2 is ANQGSEA. This CDR3 has 14 residues. V lost 3 bases to trimming and J lost 1 base, with 11 bases between them. DNA of the CDR3: TGCAGCGTTGAGCGGGCCTGGGGCACAGATACGCAGTATTTT. This translates into CSVERAWGTDTQYF.

This clonotype appeared a few times. The chain combines TRBV4-3 with TRBJ2-5; D possibly uses TRBD1 or TRBD2 (6 bases each). The germline gives CDR1 LGHNA, CDR2 YSLEER. This CDR3 has 15 amino acids. With 3 bases removed from V and 5 bases from J, the gap between germline ends came to 16 bases. The chain's CDR3 is CASSQAGRGPETQYF. DNA for the CDR3: TGCGCCAGCAGCCAGGCCGGACGGGGGCCGGAGACCCAGTACTTC.

This chain links TRBV7-2 with TRBJ1-2; 8 nucleotides match TRBD1. The CDR3 spans 14 residues. J gave up 4 bases and V 4 bases, and 5 bases lay outside the gene matches. Germline lookup yields CDR1 SGHTA and CDR2 FQGNSA. The CDR3 bases are TGTGCCAGCAGCTCCACAGGGGGAGGCTATGGCTACACCTTC. Translating gives CASSSTGGGYGYTF.

The chain is built from TRBV27 and TRBJ2-4; 8 nucleotides agree with TRBD1. This CDR3 is built from 14 residues. V shed 4 bases and J 1 base; nucleotides not matched to a gene: 0. From germline, CDR1 is MNHEY and CDR2 SMNVEV (reference sequence). CDR3 region: CASSYRGAKNIQYF. CDR3 sequence (DNA): TGTGCCAGCAGTTACAGGGGGGCCAAAAACATTCAGTACTTC.

This clonotype was observed once. The chain has TRBV7-3 and TRBJ2-1; D could derive from TRBD1 or TRBD2 (5 bases each). This CDR3 has 15 residues. The V and J ends lost 6 bases and 4 bases respectively, with 16 bases between them. In germline, CDR1 is SGHTA, CDR2 FQGTGA. The CDR3 DNA reads TGTGCCAGCAGTCCCCCGGGGCGACAGTACAATGAGCAGTTCTTC. This codes for CASSPPGRQYNEQFF.

V usage is TRBV25-1 and J usage is TRBJ1-6; D is unclear. Looked up from germline, CDR1 is MGHDK and CDR2 is SYGVNS. The CDR3 runs 13 residues. The germline V and J ends were trimmed by 6 bases and 9 bases, with 12 bases remaining between them. CDR3 protein: CASRLGGSSPLHF. CDR3 sequence (DNA): TGTGCCAGCAGACTAGGCGGGAGTTCACCCCTCCACTTT.

This clonotype came up a few times. The J gene is TRBJ2-5, the V gene TRBV7-9, with no clear D. CDR3 length equals 16 residues. CDR1 and CDR2 from the germline V gene are SEHNR and FQNEAQ (reference sequence). Trimming took off 3 bases at V and 1 base at J, with 15 bases between the two ends. CDR3 region: CASSFPPDFVQETQYF. The CDR3 nucleotides read TGTGCCAGCAGCTTTCCCCCTGATTTCGTCCAAGAGACCCAGTACTTC.

V is TRBV18 and J is TRBJ2-7, with D possibly matching TRBD1 (5 bases). Germline CDR1 KGHSH, CDR2 LQKENI. The CDR3 runs to 15 residues. Trimming pared 3 bases from V and 0 bases from J, leaving 12 bases between. The CDR3 protein is CASSPMRDSSYEQYF. DNA of the CDR3: TGTGCCAGCTCACCGATGAGAGACAGCTCCTACGAGCAGTACTTC. The whole variable domain, filled in from reference TRBV18 and TRBJ2-7, reads NAGVMQNPRHLVRRRGQEARLRCSPMKGHSHVYWYRQLPEEGLKFMVYLQKENIIDESGMPKERFSAEFPKEGPSILRIQQVVRGDSAAYFCASSPMRDSSYEQYFGPGTRLTVT.

This clonotype has only a few counts. The J gene is TRBJ2-5, the V gene TRBV4-3, with 7 bases identical to TRBD1. The CDR3 spans 15 residues. Germline V gene data show CDR1 as LGHNA and CDR2 as YSLEER. Trimming at V came to 3 bases and at J to 0 bases, leaving 4 bases not matched to a gene. The CDR3 region is CASSHGGQNQETQYF. CDR3 DNA: TGCGCCAGCAGCCATGGGGGACAGAACCAAGAGACCCAGTACTTC.

This clonotype was seen a few times. The chain is built from TRBV2 and TRBJ1-2; D gene uncertain. The CDR3 length is 11 residues. Germline CDR1 SNHLY, CDR2 FYNNEI. Trimming took off 7 bases at V and 7 bases at J, with 10 bases between the two ends. CDR3 amino acids: CASTDWGGYTF. The CDR3 DNA reads TGTGCCAGCACTGACTGGGGTGGCTACACCTTC.

The rearrangement uses TRBV6-2 or TRBV6-3 and TRBJ1-6; unclear D gene. Germline assignment: CDR1 MNHEY and CDR2 SVGEGT. V shed 6 bases and J shed 8 bases, with 5 bases lying between them. This CDR3 is 11 amino acids long. This CDR3 is CASREDSPLHF. Written as DNA, the CDR3 is TGTGCCAGCAGGGAGGATTCACCCCTCCACTTT.

The rearrangement joins TRBV20-1 to TRBJ1-2; 7 nucleotides line up with TRBD1. The V segment lost 6 bases and the J segment 3 bases; nucleotides outside the gene matches: 7. CDR1 is DFQATT and CDR2 is SNEGSKA in the germline V gene (reference sequence). This CDR3 comprises 13 residues. The CDR3 reads CSASRGLDYGYTF. Here the CDR3 DNA reads TGCAGTGCAAGCAGGGGGTTGGACTATGGCTACACCTTC.

The V and J genes are TRBV4-2 and TRBJ1-5; no clear D gene. The CDR3 is 16 amino acids. The V end was cut by 1 base, the J end by 1 base, with 11 bases between. Germline loops: CDR1 LGHNA, CDR2 YNFKEQ. CDR3: CASSQGPRNSNQPQHF. CDR3 bases: TGTGCCAGCAGCCAAGGCCCTCGAAACAGCAATCAGCCCCAGCATTTT.

This clonotype was counted between two and nine times. This rearrangement joins TRBV5-1 to TRBJ1-1; the D gene is possibly TRBD1 (5 bases). This CDR3 comprises 16 residues. The V end lost 1 base, the J end lost 4 bases, and 17 bases lay between the germline ends. Looked up from germline, CDR1 is SGHRS and CDR2 is YFSETQ. The CDR3 protein is CASSLISQGRFTEAFF. CDR3 sequence (DNA): TGCGCCAGCAGCTTGATTTCTCAGGGACGCTTCACTGAAGCTTTCTTT.

The table lists this clonotype with many counts. This rearrangement joins TRBV3-1 to TRBJ2-5, with 10 bases lining up with TRBD2. The CDR3 totals 15 residues. CDR1 is LGHDT and CDR2 is YNNKEL in the germline V gene (reference sequence). With V trimmed by 4 bases and J by 3 bases, 5 bases remained unmatched. In DNA form, the CDR3 reads TGTGCCAGCAGCCCACCGGGACTAGCGAAAGAGACCCAGTACTTC. Protein product: CASSPPGLAKETQYF.

This clonotype has more than one count but fewer than ten. The chain has TRBV7-7 and TRBJ2-5; D unresolved. The length of the CDR3 is 14 residues. The V end was cut by 5 bases, the J end by 6 bases, with 16 bases between. CDR1 SSHAT and CDR2 FNYEAQ come from the germline V gene (reference sequence). CDR3 nucleotides: TGTGCCAGCAGCCCCTCTTGGCAGGAAAAGACCCAGTACTTC. Its protein is CASSPSWQEKTQYF.

The chain links TRBV12-3 or TRBV12-4 to TRBJ1-2; TRBD1 matches at 7 bases. J lost 5 bases, V lost 5 bases, and 2 bases had no gene match. The CDR3 sequence is 12 residues long. The CDR3 region is CASSAQGYGYTF. In nucleotides, the CDR3 is TGTGCCAGCAGTGCACAGGGGTATGGCTACACCTTC.

This clonotype has a handful of counts. This chain uses TRBV18 with TRBJ2-6, with 8 bases fitting TRBD1. The CDR3 runs 14 residues. Germline-derived CDR1 and CDR2 are KGHSH and LQKENI. Losses at the gene ends were 5 bases for V and 11 bases for J; bases not matched to a gene: 8. CDR3 sequence: CASSSSGGGDVLTF. In DNA form, the CDR3 reads TGTGCCAGCTCATCCTCAGGGGGCGGCGACGTCCTGACTTTC.

This clonotype was counted between two and nine times. The chain couples TRBV7-2 to TRBJ2-7, with D perhaps TRBD2 (6 bases). CDR1 is SGHTA, CDR2 FQGNSA, per germline. Trimming took off 4 bases at V and 4 bases at J, with 14 bases between the two ends. The CDR3 is 14 amino acids. The CDR3 reads CASSSRAGRYEQYF. The DNA of the CDR3 is TGTGCCAGCAGCTCCCGAGCGGGTCGATACGAGCAGTACTTC.

This clonotype has just a few counts. The J gene is TRBJ2-3, the V gene TRBV20-1; TRBD2 agrees at 12 bases. This CDR3 has 14 residues. CDR1 and CDR2 (germline): DFQATT, SNEGSKA (reference sequence). J gave up 6 bases and V 5 bases, and 6 bases lay outside the gene matches. The CDR3 coding sequence is TGCAGTGCTTCTAGCGGGGGGGCGTCGGATACGCAGTATTTT. It codes for CSASSGGASDTQYF.

This clonotype was counted only a few times. The chain recombines TRBV12-3 or TRBV12-4 with TRBJ1-3, with D possibly being TRBD1 (5 bases). There are 13 residues in the CDR3. Trimming took off 6 bases at V and 4 bases at J, with 10 bases between the two ends. CDR3 sequence: CASRSQGGNTIYF. The CDR3 DNA sequence: TGTGCCAGCAGGTCCCAGGGCGGAAACACCATATATTTT.

This chain joins TRBV7-6 and TRBJ2-3, with 8 bases matching TRBD2. The CDR3 is 16 amino acids. Trimming at V came to 1 base and at J to 2 bases, leaving 5 bases not matched to a gene. Germline V gene sequence: CDR1 SGHVS, CDR2 FNYEAQ. The CDR3 DNA reads TGTGCCAGCAGCTTAGGAATAGCGGGGACCACAGATACGCAGTATTTT. It codes for CASSLGIAGTTDTQYF.

The genes are TRBV4-2 and TRBJ2-7; 10 bases map to TRBD2. Germline-derived CDR1 and CDR2 are LGHNA and YNFKEQ. J gave up 4 bases and V 0 bases, and 6 bases lay outside the gene matches. CDR3 length: 16 amino acids. The CDR3 is CASSQDLASGGYEQYF. DNA of the CDR3: TGTGCCAGCAGCCAAGATCTTGCTAGCGGGGGTTACGAGCAGTACTTC.

This sequence joins TRBV4-1 and TRBJ2-1; D ambiguous. CDR1 and CDR2 from the germline V gene are MGHRA and YSYEKL. This CDR3 has 13 residues. V lost 0 bases to trimming and J lost 12 bases, with 12 bases between them. CDR3 nucleotides: TGCGCCAGCAGCCAAGATCAAGACGGCCGGCAGTTCTTC. Encoded protein: CASSQDQDGRQFF.

The sample holds a few counts of this clonotype. The chain employs TRBV23-1 and TRBJ2-5; D call uncertain. TRBV23-1 is sorted into the ORF group, with uncertain function. Deletions cut 0 bases from V and 5 bases from J, with 10 bases between. The CDR3 is 14 amino acids. CDR3 DNA: TGCGCCAGCAGTCAATCGGGGTTGGGGGAGACCCAGTACTTC. This sequence encodes CASSQSGLGETQYF.

This clonotype was seen a few times. CDR3 bases: TGTGCCAGCAATTTAGCGTCGGGGCCAGTAGATACGCAGTATTTT. Protein: CASNLASGPVDTQYF. The chain links TRBV7-2 to TRBJ2-3; possibly TRBD1 or TRBD2 for D (5 bases each). The CDR3 totals 15 residues. Germline lookup yields CDR1 SGHTA and CDR2 FQGNSA. Between the trimmed V and J ends, which lost 7 bases and 5 bases, there was a span of 19 bases.

This chain joins TRBV14 and TRBJ1-6; D not certain. Germline V lookup: CDR1 SGHDN, CDR2 FVKESK. Trimming shortened V by 3 bases and J by 10 bases, and 13 bases separated the two germline ends. The CDR3 is made up of 14 amino acids. The CDR3 here is CASSQDFVGSPLHF. The CDR3 nucleotides are TGTGCCAGCAGCCAGGACTTCGTCGGGTCACCCCTCCACTTT.

The chain is built from TRBV5-1 and TRBJ2-5; D is possibly TRBD2 (6 bases). This CDR3 has 13 residues. CDR1 is SGHRS, CDR2 YFSETQ, per germline. Deletions cut 7 bases from V and 2 bases from J, with 12 bases between. The CDR3, as DNA: TGCGCCAGCGGCGGGGCGGGGCAAGAGACCCAGTACTTC. It yields the protein CASGGAGQETQYF.

There are a few counts of this clonotype. V usage is TRBV28 and J usage is TRBJ2-7, with a weak D call TRBD1 (5 bases). The CDR3 extends over 15 amino acids. With 6 bases removed from V and 2 bases from J, the gap between germline ends came to 17 bases. Germline CDR1 and CDR2: MDHEN and SYDVKM. In DNA form, the CDR3 reads TGTGCCAGCAGGGAGAATAGGGGCCGGGCCTACGAGCAGTACTTC. Its translation: CASRENRGRAYEQYF.